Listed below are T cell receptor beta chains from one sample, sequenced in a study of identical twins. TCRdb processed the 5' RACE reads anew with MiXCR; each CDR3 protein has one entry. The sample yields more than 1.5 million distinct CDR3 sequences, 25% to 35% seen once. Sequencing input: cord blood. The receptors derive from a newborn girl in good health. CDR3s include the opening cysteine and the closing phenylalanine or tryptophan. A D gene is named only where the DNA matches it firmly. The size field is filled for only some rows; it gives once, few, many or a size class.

CASSYLRTGVYEQYF TGTGCCAGCAGTTACTTAAGGACAGGCGTCTACGAGCAGTACTTC TRBV6-6 few TRBJ2-7 TRBD1
CSASPPRLTDTQYF TGCAGTGCTTCCCCCCCACGGCTCACAGATACGCAGTATTTT TRBV20-1 few TRBJ2-3 -
CASSSEQGNTEAFF TGTGCCAGCAGCTCGGAACAGGGCAACACTGAAGCTTTCTTT TRBV5-6 - TRBJ1-1 -
CASSQALGGLAGTYEQYF TGTGCCAGCAGCCAAGCCCTCGGCGGACTAGCGGGGACCTACGAGCAGTACTTC TRBV3-1 few TRBJ2-7 TRBD2
CASIRDSNQPQHF TGTGCCAGCATCAGGGACTCCAATCAGCCCCAGCATTTT TRBV6-1 - TRBJ1-5 -
CASRGLAGVVGTGELFF TGCGCCAGCCGGGGACTAGCGGGGGTTGTTGGCACCGGGGAGCTGTTTTTT TRBV10-2 - TRBJ2-2 TRBD2
CSARPGTGLWETQYF TGCAGTGCTAGACCGGGGACGGGACTTTGGGAGACCCAGTACTTC TRBV20-1 few TRBJ2-5 -
CASTHRRSPNYGYTF TGTGCCAGCACCCACCGGCGTTCACCTAACTATGGCTACACCTTC TRBV28 - TRBJ1-2 -
CASSLAPSSGETQYF TGTGCCAGCAGCTTAGCGCCGTCATCGGGAGAGACCCAGTACTTC TRBV7-2 - TRBJ2-5 -
CSARNIFNQPQHF TGCAGTGCTAGAAATATCTTCAATCAGCCCCAGCATTTT TRBV20-1 once TRBJ1-5 -
CASSVETGNGYTF TGTGCCAGCAGCGTAGAGACAGGGAACGGCTACACCTTC TRBV9 - TRBJ1-2 TRBD1
CASSPYYPGQGSTDTQYF TGTGCCAGCTCACCCTACTACCCAGGACAGGGGAGCACAGATACGCAGTATTTT TRBV18 many TRBJ2-3 TRBD1
CSARDGGGALETQYF TGCAGTGCTAGAGATGGAGGGGGCGCTTTGGAGACCCAGTACTTC TRBV20-1 many TRBJ2-5 -
CSAASRTGSRNTIYF TGCAGCGCCGCGTCCAGGACAGGTTCTAGAAACACCATATATTTT TRBV29-1 once TRBJ1-3 TRBD1
CASSQQGPSPLHF TGTGCCAGCAGCCAACAGGGGCCGTCACCCCTCCACTTT TRBV14 - TRBJ1-6 -
CASTTTPGPKEGEQFF TGTGCCAGCACCACTACGCCGGGGCCCAAAGAGGGTGAGCAGTTCTTC TRBV6-6 - TRBJ2-1 -
CSVPGQSSYEQYF TGCAGTGTACCCGGACAGAGCTCCTACGAGCAGTACTTC TRBV20-1 few TRBJ2-7 -
CSARALSFYEQYF TGCAGTGCTAGAGCCCTTTCTTTCTACGAGCAGTACTTC TRBV20-1 - TRBJ2-7 -
CASSHVAGGLSDTQYF TGTGCCAGCAGCCATGTAGCGGGAGGGCTGTCAGATACGCAGTATTTT TRBV3-1 - TRBJ2-3 TRBD2
CASSLGRRVLDTQYF TGTGCCAGCAGCTTGGGCCGCAGGGTATTAGATACGCAGTATTTT TRBV11-1 - TRBJ2-3 -
CASSFDPNNIQYF TGTGCCAGCAGCTTTGACCCTAATAACATTCAGTACTTC TRBV2 once TRBJ2-4 -
CASSLIVERGRSSNQPQHF TGTGCCAGCAGTTTGATCGTCGAGAGGGGGCGGAGTAGCAATCAGCCCCAGCATTTT TRBV28 - TRBJ1-5 TRBD1
CASSREINTEAFF TGTGCCAGCAGCAGGGAAATTAACACTGAAGCTTTCTTT TRBV6-5 - TRBJ1-1 -
CASSYFLAGVTDTQYF TGTGCCAGCTCTTATTTCCTAGCGGGAGTGACAGATACGCAGTATTTT TRBV12-3/TRBV12-4 - TRBJ2-3 TRBD2
CASRPRGQSTEAFF TGTGCCAGCAGGCCCAGGGGGCAGAGCACTGAAGCTTTCTTT TRBV7-2 few TRBJ1-1 TRBD1
CASSFRSPGQGGEKLFF TGCGCCAGCAGCTTCCGCTCCCCGGGACAGGGTGGTGAAAAACTGTTTTTT TRBV5-1 - TRBJ1-4 TRBD1
CALMRNTEAFF TGTGCCTTAATGAGGAACACTGAAGCTTTCTTT TRBV7-9 few TRBJ1-1 -
CASSLMRSILEGQGPDYSQETQYF TGCGCCAGCAGCTTGATGCGGTCAATCTTGGAGGGACAGGGGCCAGACTACTCCCAAGAGACCCAGTACTTC TRBV5-1 - TRBJ2-5 TRBD1
CASSALWRQGTNTEAFF TGTGCCAGCAGCGCGCTATGGAGACAGGGAACTAACACTGAAGCTTTCTTT TRBV9 - TRBJ1-1 TRBD1
CSARVNRGYNEQFF TGCAGTGCTAGAGTCAACCGGGGATACAATGAGCAGTTCTTC TRBV20-1 few TRBJ2-1 -
CATGVGGATDTQYF TGTGCCACCGGGGTGGGGGGGGCCACAGATACTCAGTATTTT TRBV10-3 - TRBJ2-3 -
CASSLGAGRSYNEQFF TGTGCCAGCAGTTTAGGGGCGGGCCGCTCCTACAATGAGCAGTTCTTC TRBV27 - TRBJ2-1 -
CATSHASSYNEQYF TGTGCCACCAGTCACGCCAGCTCCTACAATGAGCAGTACTTC TRBV15 - TRBJ2-7 -
CSARAPGLAGQTQYF TGCAGTGCTAGGGCACCGGGACTAGCGGGACAGACCCAGTACTTC TRBV20-1 few TRBJ2-5 TRBD2
CASSPSGGNQPQHF TGCGCCAGCAGCCCATCAGGGGGTAATCAGCCCCAGCATTTT TRBV5-1 - TRBJ1-5 TRBD1
CASSARQGVGTYEQYF TGTGCCAGCAGTGCTCGACAGGGGGTGGGTACCTACGAGCAGTACTTC TRBV27 - TRBJ2-7 TRBD1
CSARYLAGLSSYNEQFF TGCAGTGCTAGGTACTTAGCGGGATTGAGCTCCTACAATGAGCAGTTCTTC TRBV20-1 - TRBJ2-1 TRBD2
CASRGPGLASYEQYF TGTGCCAGCAGGGGACCGGGACTAGCTTCCTACGAGCAGTACTTC TRBV2 - TRBJ2-7 TRBD2
CASRSQSTEQYF TGTGCCAGCAGATCCCAGAGCACCGAGCAGTACTTC TRBV7-9 - TRBJ2-7 -
CASSAGSLYGYTF TGTGCCAGCAGCGCAGGGTCCCTCTATGGCTACACCTTC TRBV25-1 many TRBJ1-2 -
CASMEGSSGNTIYF TGTGCCAGCATGGAGGGGAGCTCTGGAAACACCATATATTTT TRBV2 - TRBJ1-3 -
CASSFPGGPINEQFF TGTGCCAGCAGTTTTCCGGGAGGGCCGATTAATGAGCAGTTCTTC TRBV28 - TRBJ2-1 TRBD2
CASRLGLANEQYF TGCGCCAGCAGGTTAGGACTAGCCAATGAGCAGTACTTC TRBV5-1 few TRBJ2-5 TRBD2
CASSLSGGLANNEQFF TGTGCCAGCAGCTTATCAGGCGGACTAGCGAACAATGAGCAGTTCTTC TRBV7-9 few TRBJ2-1 TRBD2